The next 27 T cell receptor beta chains were all read from a single sample in a study of T cell responses to AZD1222 COVID-19 vaccine. Method: immunoSEQ multiplex PCR; TCRdb's copy keeps in-frame clones and lacks some. Among some 120,000 clones, 70% to 90% were seen once, and the ten largest hold around 12%. Source: peripheral blood, taken on day 0 of AZD1222 vaccination. Receptor source: an adult in good health.

The chain is built from TRBV7-2 and TRBJ2-3; D remains ambiguous. Per germline, CDR1 SGHTA and CDR2 FQGNSA. The V end lost 1 base, the J end lost 4 bases, and 6 bases lay between the germline ends. This CDR3 is 13 amino acids long. CDR3 region: CASSLELPDTQYF. In DNA form, the CDR3 reads TGTGCCAGCAGCTTAGAGTTGCCAGATACGCAGTATTTT.

CDR3 bases: TGTGCCAGCAGTGGACTAGCGGGCAGCACAGATACGCAGTATTTT. This gives the protein CASSGLAGSTDTQYF. The chain is built from TRBV2 and TRBJ2-3, with 10 bases identical to TRBD2. With V trimmed by 4 bases and J by 0 bases, 1 base remained unmatched. Germline V lookup: CDR1 SNHLY, CDR2 FYNNEI. The CDR3 sequence is 15 residues long.

This chain connects TRBV5-4 to TRBJ1-4; D not resolved. Germline CDR1 SGHNT, CDR2 YYREEE (reference sequence). The germline V and J ends were trimmed by 4 bases and 7 bases, with 11 bases remaining between them. The CDR3 is 13 residues long. The CDR3 DNA reads TGTGCCAGCAGCCCCGACACTGGTGAAAAACTGTTTTTT. It specifies CASSPDTGEKLFF.

V is TRBV15 and J is TRBJ2-7; tentative D call: TRBD2 (6 bases). CDR3 length: 15 amino acids. Germline V CDR1 and CDR2: LNHNV, YYDKDF (reference sequence). V gave up 3 bases and J gave up 3 bases, with 15 bases separating them. The CDR3 nucleotides read TGTGCCACCAGCAGGGGAGCTGCGGGGATCTACGAGCAGTACTTC. Amino acids: CATSRGAAGIYEQYF.

This chain links TRBV19 with TRBJ2-5, with D perhaps matching TRBD1 (5 bases). CDR1 LNHDA and CDR2 SQIVND come from the germline V gene (reference sequence). There are 13 residues in the CDR3. Trimming took off 3 bases at V and 5 bases at J, with 10 bases between the two ends. In DNA form, the CDR3 reads TGTGCCAGTAGTATGGGCAGGGCTGAGACCCAGTACTTC. Amino acids: CASSMGRAETQYF.

The V call is TRBV2, the J call TRBJ2-1; maybe TRBD1 (6 bases). Trimming pared 4 bases from V and 3 bases from J, leaving 13 bases between. The CDR3 is 15 amino acids. Looked up from germline, CDR1 is SNHLY and CDR2 is FYNNEI. For the CDR3, the DNA is TGTGCCAGCAGTGGGGGGCTAGCTCACTACAATGAGCAGTTCTTC. Protein sequence: CASSGGLAHYNEQFF.

This clone was seen a handful of times. The chain employs TRBV9 and TRBJ2-3, with 12 bases matching TRBD2. Germline CDR1 reads SGDLS; CDR2 reads YYNGEE. The CDR3 is 17 amino acids. Losses at the gene ends were 0 bases for V and 5 bases for J; bases not matched to a gene: 7. The CDR3 DNA sequence: TGTGCCAGCAGCGTAGCTAGCGGGAGGGCCGTAGGAGATACGCAGTATTTT. This codes for CASSVASGRAVGDTQYF. Based on the CDR3 plus reference TRBV9 and TRBJ2-3, the full variable domain is DSGVTQTPKHLITATGQRVTLRCSPRSGDLSVYWYQQSLDQGLQFLIQYYNGEERAKGNILERFSAQQFPDLHSELNLSSLELGDSALYFCASSVASGRAVGDTQYFGPGTRLTVL.

This CDR3 reads CASRRDREPSSPLHF. In nucleotides, the CDR3 is TGTGCCAGCAGACGGGACAGGGAACCATCGTCACCCCTCCACTTT. The chain combines TRBV27 with TRBJ1-6; 9 nucleotides line up with TRBD1. The length of the CDR3 is 15 residues. Germline CDR1 reads MNHEY; CDR2 reads SMNVEV (reference sequence). Germline trimming cut 6 bases from V and 10 bases from J; bases unmatched to any gene: 10.

This chain uses TRBV24-1 with TRBJ2-7, with 10 positions matching TRBD1. CDR3 length equals 16 residues. The V segment lost 4 bases and the J segment 4 bases; nucleotides outside the gene matches: 9. Germline V CDR1 and CDR2: KGHDR, SFDVKD. The CDR3 DNA reads as TGTGCCACCAGTGAGCTAGGGACAGGGGTACATTACGAGCAGTACTTC. It is translated as CATSELGTGVHYEQYF.

This clone has more than one count but fewer than ten. The CDR3: CASNLKGADKPQHF. For the CDR3, the DNA is TGTGCCAGCAACTTAAAGGGGGCGGATAAGCCCCAGCATTTT. The chain has TRBV28 and TRBJ1-5; 7 bases map to TRBD1. The length of the CDR3 is 14 residues. Looked up from germline, CDR1 is MDHEN and CDR2 is SYDVKM. Trimming cost V 7 bases and J 8 bases; bases outside gene matches: 11.

This clone was seen a single time. The CDR3 region is CATSTGGAGNTIYF. CDR3 nucleotides: TGTGCCACCTCCACAGGGGGAGCTGGAAACACCATATATTTT. The chain has TRBV19 and TRBJ1-3, with 8 bases matching TRBD1. The CDR3 runs 14 residues. Germline-derived CDR1 and CDR2 are LNHDA and SQIVND (reference sequence). Losses at the gene ends were 10 bases for V and 2 bases for J; bases not matched to a gene: 7.

This clone was observed a few times. The J gene is TRBJ2-1, the V gene TRBV5-4, with 10 bases aligning to TRBD2. After removal of 4 bases from V and 6 bases from J, the junction contained 13 bases not matched to a gene. The CDR3 spans 17 residues. Germline assignment: CDR1 SGHNT and CDR2 YYREEE (reference sequence). The CDR3 DNA reads as TGTGCCAGCAGCCTGGGACTAGCGAATTCTCTACTCAATGAGCAGTTCTTC. It yields the protein CASSLGLANSLLNEQFF.

The V gene is TRBV19, the J gene TRBJ2-3, with D perhaps matching TRBD1 or TRBD2 (5 bases each). This CDR3 has 15 residues. The germline V and J ends were trimmed by 8 bases and 2 bases, with 17 bases remaining between them. Germline V lookup: CDR1 LNHDA, CDR2 SQIVND (reference sequence). The CDR3 is CASSNRDGLTDTQYF. For the CDR3, the DNA is TGTGCCAGTTCGAACCGGGACGGCCTCACAGATACGCAGTATTTT.

Only one count was recorded for this clone. The CDR3 protein is CASSISPRRNYGYTF. CDR3 sequence (DNA): TGTGCCAGTAGTATTAGCCCTAGGAGAAACTATGGCTACACCTTC. The rearrangement links TRBV19 to TRBJ1-2; D not certain. Germline CDR1 is LNHDA and CDR2 is SQIVND (reference sequence). V was clipped by 3 bases and J by 2 bases, with 13 bases between them. This CDR3 contains 15 residues. Supplemented by reference TRBV19 and TRBJ1-2, the full variable domain reads DGGITQSPKYLFRKEGQNVTLSCEQNLNHDAMYWYRQDPGQGLRLIYYSQIVNDFQKGDIAEGYSVSREKKESFPLTVTSAQKNPTAFYLCASSISPRRNYGYTFGSGTRLTVV.

The chain carries TRBV14 and TRBJ2-5; the match to TRBD1 covers 7 bases. The trim removed 4 bases at V and 8 bases at J, leaving 10 bases unmatched. The CDR3 extends over 14 amino acids. Germline CDR1 and CDR2: SGHDN and FVKESK. The chain's CDR3 is CASSLESGTATQYF. Written as DNA, the CDR3 is TGTGCCAGCAGCCTAGAATCTGGGACAGCAACCCAGTACTTC.

The chain carries TRBV7-9 and TRBJ2-2; D remains unclear. Between the trimmed V and J ends, which lost 5 bases and 3 bases, there was a span of 13 bases. This CDR3 spans 15 amino acids. Germline-derived CDR1 and CDR2 are SEHNR and FQNEAQ (reference sequence). CDR3 nucleotides: TGTGCCAGCAGCCAAAACTCCGATGACACCGGGGAGCTGTTTTTT. Its translation: CASSQNSDDTGELFF.

V and J are TRBV9 and TRBJ2-7; no definite D call. The germline V gene has CDR1 SGDLS and CDR2 YYNGEE. V was pared by 4 bases and J by 0 bases, with 8 bases between. This CDR3 region has 13 residues. For the CDR3, the DNA is TGTGCCAGCAGCCCCCGACTCTCCTACGAGCAGTACTTC. Encoded protein: CASSPRLSYEQYF.

The chain recombines TRBV11-2 with TRBJ2-2; TRBD2 aligns across 9 bases. J gave up 6 bases and V 4 bases, and 12 bases lay outside the gene matches. The CDR3 contains 17 residues. Germline V lookup: CDR1 SGHAT, CDR2 FQNNGV. The CDR3: CASSYAGGVKGPGELFF. The CDR3 DNA reads TGTGCCAGCAGCTACGCGGGGGGGGTCAAGGGGCCCGGGGAGCTGTTTTTT. Full variable domain (missing parts from reference TRBV11-2 and TRBJ2-2): EAGVAQSPRYKIIEKRQSVAFWCNPISGHATLYWYQQILGQGPKLLIQFQNNGVVDDSQLPKDRFSAERLKGVDSTLKIQPAKLEDSAVYLCASSYAGGVKGPGELFFGEGSRLTVL.

This chain uses TRBV28 with TRBJ1-1; D gene ambiguous. The length of the CDR3 is 12 residues. Trimming removed 6 bases at V and 0 bases at J, with 5 bases between. CDR1 is MDHEN, CDR2 SYDVKM, per germline. CDR3 residues: CASSLMNTEAFF. The CDR3 DNA reads as TGTGCCAGCAGCCTAATGAACACTGAAGCTTTCTTT.

The chain has TRBV11-3 and TRBJ2-6; D may be TRBD1 (6 bases). The CDR3 consists of 16 residues. CDR1 SGHNT and CDR2 YENEEA come from the germline V gene. The V and J ends lost 5 bases and 0 bases respectively, with 11 bases between them. For the CDR3, the DNA is TGTGCCAGCAGCCCCGGGACAAACTCTGGGGCCAACGTCCTGACTTTC. This gives the protein CASSPGTNSGANVLTF.

V and J are TRBV30 and TRBJ2-1, with D tentatively TRBD1 (5 bases). With 5 bases removed from V and 4 bases from J, the gap between germline ends came to 6 bases. The length of the CDR3 is 11 residues. Germline values: CDR1 GTSNPN, CDR2 SVGIG (reference sequence). The DNA of the CDR3 is TGTGCCTGGGACAGTTACAATGAGCAGTTCTTC. Translating gives CAWDSYNEQFF.

The chain employs TRBV4-3 and TRBJ2-7; 8 nucleotides match TRBD1. V lost 2 bases, J lost 5 bases, and 2 bases stayed unmatched. The CDR3 totals 13 residues. Germline lookup yields CDR1 LGHNA and CDR2 YSLEER. CDR3: CASSQSRGHEQYF. For the CDR3, the DNA is TGCGCCAGCAGCCAAAGCAGGGGGCACGAGCAGTACTTC.

V is TRBV18 and J is TRBJ1-1; 8 bases agree with TRBD1. Trimming removed 2 bases from V and 6 bases from J; junction bases left unmatched: 2. This CDR3 has 13 residues. CDR1 KGHSH and CDR2 LQKENI come from the germline V gene. CDR3 DNA: TGTGCCAGCTCACCATCACAGGGGGCTGAAGCTTTCTTT. Translation: CASSPSQGAEAFF. Filled out from reference TRBV18 and TRBJ1-1, the complete variable domain reads NAGVMQNPRHLVRRRGQEARLRCSPMKGHSHVYWYRQLPEEGLKFMVYLQKENIIDESGMPKERFSAEFPKEGPSILRIQQVVRGDSAAYFCASSPSQGAEAFFGQGTRLTVV.

A few counts support this clone. The chain carries TRBV7-8 and TRBJ2-7; 8 bases align to TRBD1. The ends lost 2 bases at V and 5 bases at J; junction bases unmatched: 5. This CDR3 is 14 amino acids long. Looked up from germline, CDR1 is SGHVS and CDR2 is FQNEAQ. The CDR3 here is CASSLSGGQNEQYF. In DNA form, the CDR3 reads TGTGCCAGCAGCTTATCAGGGGGCCAGAACGAGCAGTACTTC.

Only one count was recorded for this clone. V is TRBV5-5 and J is TRBJ2-7; 15 bases map to TRBD2. CDR1 is SGHKS and CDR2 is YYEKEE in the germline V gene (reference sequence). V gave up 0 bases and J gave up 3 bases; unmatched junction bases: 7. CDR3 length: 18 amino acids. The CDR3 here is CASSLDPGTSGGFYEQYF. In DNA form, the CDR3 reads TGTGCCAGCAGCTTGGACCCCGGGACTAGCGGGGGGTTCTACGAGCAGTACTTC.

This clone was seen a single time. The V and J genes are TRBV3-1 (or the pseudogene TRBV3-2) and TRBJ1-4; no clear D. There are 11 residues in the CDR3. CDR1 is LGHDT and CDR2 is YNNKEL in the germline V gene (reference sequence). Trimming shortened V by 0 bases and J by 11 bases, and 4 bases separated the two germline ends. CDR3 protein: CASSQDRKLFF. DNA of the CDR3: TGTGCCAGCAGCCAAGATCGGAAACTGTTTTTT.

CDR3 loop: CASRPGLERTFF. In DNA form, the CDR3 reads TGTGCCAGCAGGCCTGGACTAGAGAGGACTTTCTTT. V usage is TRBV12-3 or TRBV12-4 and J usage is TRBJ1-1; D is uncertain. This CDR3 contains 12 residues. V was pared by 6 bases and J by 12 bases, with 17 bases between.